These 3 T cell receptor beta chains share one sample of origin, sequenced in a study of metastatic and nonmetastatic thyroid tumors. With MiXCR, TCRdb called clones anew from the PCR reads. Of 70,000 or so clones in the sample, around 14% are singletons; the top ten hold 5% to 8%. Thyroid surgery took place with no prior treatment in any patient. Specimen: blood. These receptors originate from a male donor with papillary thyroid cancer or a benign thyroid nodule (not recorded which). Some clones in this sample may be carry-over from other donors' samples.

Ten or more counts support this clone. The chain joins TRBV11-1 to TRBJ2-3; possible D gene TRBD2, 6 bases. The CDR3 spans 16 residues. The V gene lost 1 base and the J gene lost 1 base, with 12 bases spanning the gap. The germline V gene encodes CDR1 SGHAT and CDR2 FQDESV (reference sequence). The CDR3 bases are TGTGCCAGCAGCTTAGGGCGGGACGACCGCACAGATACGCAGTATTTT. Translated: CASSLGRDDRTDTQYF.

There are many counts of this clone. The J gene is TRBJ2-2, the V gene TRBV30; no clear D. There are 11 residues in the CDR3. Per germline, CDR1 GTSNPN and CDR2 SVGIG (reference sequence). V lost 3 bases to trimming and J lost 5 bases, with 4 bases between them. CDR3 nucleotides: TGTGCCTGGAGCGGGACCGGGGAGCTGTTTTTT. It encodes CAWSGTGELFF. The whole variable domain, filled in from reference TRBV30 and TRBJ2-2, reads SQTIHQWPATLVQPVGSPLSLECTVEGTSNPNLYWYRQAAGRGLQLLFYSVGIGQISSEVPQNLSASRPQDRQFILSSKKLLLSDSGFYLCAWSGTGELFFGEGSRLTVL.

In the case of this clone: One base away lies a much larger clone, so this may be a sequencing read error. The CDR3 region has the DNA TGTGCCAGCAGTTTTGCGGTGGCAGGAACCGGGGAGCTGTTTTTT. Encoded protein: CASSFAVAGTGELFF. This sequence joins TRBV12-3 or TRBV12-4 and TRBJ2-2; D unclear. V lost 3 bases, J lost 5 bases, and 13 bases lay in between. The CDR3 has 15 residues.